The 23 T cell receptor beta chains below were found in one sample sequenced in a study of beta chain features in type 1 diabetes. Every isolated RNA sample was fully reverse transcribed, so sequencing captured expressed TCRB transcripts. Clones were sequenced by immunoSEQ multiplex PCR, and TCRdb holds only the in-frame ones, with some missing. The data show over 40,000 clones, roughly 45% seen once. The material sequenced was stem cell memory CD4+ T cells from blood. The receptor source for this set is a woman aged 25 to 45 in good health.

This rearrangement joins TRBV30 to TRBJ2-7; 11 bases line up with TRBD2. Germline V CDR1 and CDR2: GTSNPN, SVGIG (reference sequence). The CDR3 is made up of 13 amino acids. The ends lost 4 bases at V and 5 bases at J; junction bases unmatched: 4. The CDR3 DNA sequence: TGTGCCTGGAACCTAGCGGGAGGCCACGAGCAGTACTTC. This gives the protein CAWNLAGGHEQYF. Full variable domain (missing parts from reference TRBV30 and TRBJ2-7): SQTIHQWPATLVQPVGSPLSLECTVEGTSNPNLYWYRQAAGRGLQLLFYSVGIGQISSEVPQNLSASRPQDRQFILSSKKLLLSDSGFYLCAWNLAGGHEQYFGPGTRLTVT.

The CDR3 is CASGPRQGAQPQHF. Here the CDR3 DNA reads TGTGCCAGTGGCCCAAGACAGGGGGCTCAGCCCCAGCATTTT. The gene calls are TRBV19 and TRBJ1-5; 10 bases fit TRBD1. This CDR3 region has 14 residues. CDR1 is LNHDA, CDR2 SQIVND, per germline (reference sequence). Losses at the gene ends were 8 bases for V and 6 bases for J; bases not matched to a gene: 7.

The CDR3, as DNA: TGTGCCAGCAGTGAACGCGGACACTGGAACACTGAAGCTTTCTTT. Protein sequence: CASSERGHWNTEAFF. J is TRBJ1-1 and V is TRBV2, with D perhaps TRBD1 (5 bases). The CDR3 is 15 residues long. The germline V and J ends were trimmed by 2 bases and 1 base, with 11 bases remaining between them. CDR1 is SNHLY and CDR2 is FYNNEI in the germline V gene.

The chain couples TRBV6-5 to TRBJ2-5, with 7 bases fitting TRBD1. The CDR3 is made up of 14 amino acids. V shed 5 bases and J 2 bases; nucleotides not matched to a gene: 5. Germline assignment: CDR1 MNHEY and CDR2 SVGAGI. The CDR3 bases are TGTGCCAGCAGTCCCCCGGGACAGCAAGAGACCCAGTACTTC. This translates into CASSPPGQQETQYF.

The sample holds a few counts of this clone. The CDR3 sequence: CSVVFRDRGLYEQYF. The CDR3 nucleotides read TGCAGCGTTGTTTTCCGGGACAGGGGGCTCTACGAGCAGTACTTC. This rearrangement joins TRBV29-1 to TRBJ2-7; 12 positions agree with TRBD1. The germline V gene encodes CDR1 SQVTM and CDR2 ANQGSEA. V was clipped by 4 bases and J by 3 bases; unmatched bases: 7. CDR3 size: 15 residues.

J is TRBJ2-2 and V is TRBV9; 9 bases agree with TRBD1. Germline-derived CDR1 and CDR2 are SGDLS and YYNGEE. This CDR3 has 14 residues. V trimming: 4 bases; J trimming: 5 bases; junction bases outside the gene matches: 3. This CDR3 reads CASSSGTGTGELFF. CDR3 in DNA: TGTGCCAGCAGCTCCGGGACAGGGACCGGGGAGCTGTTTTTT.

In its sample, this clone was seen a few times. The rearrangement joins TRBV7-2 to TRBJ1-2; 8 bases align to TRBD1. CDR3 length equals 16 residues. The ends lost 2 bases at V and 3 bases at J; junction bases unmatched: 8. Germline V gene data show CDR1 as SGHTA and CDR2 as FQGNSA. DNA for the CDR3: TGTGCCAGCAGCTTAACGACCCAGACAGGGGACTATGGCTACACCTTC. Its translation is CASSLTTQTGDYGYTF.

The rearrangement links TRBV28 to TRBJ2-3, with 8 bases matching TRBD2. The germline gives CDR1 MDHEN, CDR2 SYDVKM. V lost 5 bases to trimming and J lost 0 bases; unmatched junction nucleotides: 19. The CDR3 runs to 20 residues. CDR3 residues: CASSAGRWASGGSSTDTQYF. For the CDR3, the DNA is TGTGCCAGCAGTGCGGGACGGTGGGCCAGCGGGGGATCTAGCACAGATACGCAGTATTTT.

V usage is TRBV19 and J usage is TRBJ2-7; 13 bases line up with TRBD2. Per germline, CDR1 LNHDA and CDR2 SQIVND (reference sequence). This CDR3 has 15 residues. The junction had 3 bases not matched to a gene; V was cut back by 5 bases and J by 2 bases. CDR3 sequence: CASSPGLAGAYEQYF. The CDR3 DNA sequence: TGTGCCAGTAGTCCCGGACTAGCGGGAGCCTACGAGCAGTACTTC. Filled out from reference TRBV19 and TRBJ2-7, the complete variable domain reads DGGITQSPKYLFRKEGQNVTLSCEQNLNHDAMYWYRQDPGQGLRLIYYSQIVNDFQKGDIAEGYSVSREKKESFPLTVTSAQKNPTAFYLCASSPGLAGAYEQYFGPGTRLTVT.

This chain uses TRBV11-1 with TRBJ2-2; D is perhaps TRBD2 (6 bases). V lost 3 bases to trimming and J lost 4 bases, with 12 bases between them. The CDR3 runs to 15 residues. The germline gives CDR1 SGHAT, CDR2 FQDESV (reference sequence). The CDR3 spells CASSLGGEGTGELFF. The CDR3 DNA is TGTGCCAGCAGCTTGGGGGGAGAGGGCACCGGGGAGCTGTTTTTT.

This clone has a single count. The rearrangement uses TRBV6-6 and TRBJ2-1, with 13 bases identical to TRBD2. The ends lost 6 bases at V and 11 bases at J; junction bases unmatched: 7. CDR1 MNHNY and CDR2 SVGAGI come from the germline V gene (reference sequence). CDR3 length: 14 residues. Written as DNA, the CDR3 is TGTGCCAGCAGACCCGGGACTAGCGGGACCAAGCAGTTCTTC. Translated, it gives CASRPGTSGTKQFF.

This clone showed up just a few times. The chain has TRBV7-2 and TRBJ2-1; perhaps TRBD2 as D (6 bases). This CDR3 has 14 amino acids. Germline CDR1 reads SGHTA; CDR2 reads FQGNSA. The V end was cut by 1 base, the J end by 7 bases, with 11 bases between. The CDR3 coding sequence is TGTGCCAGCAGCTTAGTCAGGGAGGTAAATGAGCAGTTCTTC. It encodes CASSLVREVNEQFF.

The sample holds a few counts of this clone. Other DNA variants within this sample encode the same CDR3. This sequence joins TRBV7-2 and TRBJ1-1, with D unclear. This CDR3 spans 13 amino acids. Deletions cut 1 base from V and 1 base from J, with 4 bases between. CDR1 is SGHTA, CDR2 FQGNSA, per germline. CDR3 DNA sequence: TGTGCCAGCAGCTTAGGAGCGAACACTGAAGCTTTCTTT. It is translated as CASSLGANTEAFF.

The rearrangement uses TRBV5-1 and TRBJ1-1; 8 bases line up with TRBD1. Germline V CDR1 and CDR2: SGHRS, YFSETQ. J gave up 0 bases and V 1 base, and 2 bases lay outside the gene matches. This CDR3 has 15 residues. CDR3 bases: TGCGCCAGCAGCTTGTCAGGGGGCCTGAACACTGAAGCTTTCTTT. Its translation: CASSLSGGLNTEAFF.

The V call is TRBV27, the J call TRBJ2-2, with TRBD1 as a possible D gene (5 bases). The CDR3 runs to 13 residues. CDR1 and CDR2 from the germline V gene are MNHEY and SMNVEV (reference sequence). The germline V and J ends were trimmed by 5 bases and 7 bases, with 11 bases remaining between them. For the CDR3, the DNA is TGTGCCAGCAGTATACGAAGGGGCGGGGAGCTGTTTTTT. It yields the protein CASSIRRGGELFF.

The chain is built from TRBV7-9 and TRBJ2-2, with 8 bases that match TRBD1. This CDR3 is 15 amino acids long. The V gene end was trimmed by 2 bases and the J gene end by 5 bases; junction bases not matched to a gene: 4. CDR1 SEHNR and CDR2 FQNEAQ come from the germline V gene (reference sequence). This CDR3 reads CASSLQGALTGELFF. CDR3 sequence (DNA): TGTGCCAGCAGCTTACAGGGGGCGCTTACCGGGGAGCTGTTTTTT.

In this sample, this clone turned up a few times. The gene calls are TRBV7-9 and TRBJ2-7; D is possibly TRBD1 (6 bases). Germline V lookup: CDR1 SEHNR, CDR2 FQNEAQ (reference sequence). The CDR3 is 13 amino acids. Trimming took 5 bases from V and 12 from J, leaving 20 bases between them. The CDR3 DNA reads as TGTGCCAGCAGCCGCTTAGGGACACAAGCTTCGTACTTC. Translating it yields CASSRLGTQASYF.

The rearrangement links TRBV7-3 to TRBJ2-1, with unresolved D. V was clipped by 2 bases and J by 0 bases, with 8 bases between them. Per the germline V gene, CDR1 is SGHTA and CDR2 is FQGTGA. CDR3 length: 15 residues. CDR3 amino acids: CASSLQRSSYNEQFF. CDR3 sequence (DNA): TGTGCCAGCAGCTTACAACGGAGCTCCTACAATGAGCAGTTCTTC.

This sequence joins TRBV4-2 and TRBJ2-3, with D maybe TRBD2 (7 bases). Germline loops: CDR1 LGHNA, CDR2 YNFKEQ. Trimming removed 4 bases at V and 2 bases at J, with 16 bases between. CDR3 length: 16 amino acids. The CDR3 bases are TGTGCCAGCAGCCCACGGACTAGGGGGATCACAGATACGCAGTATTTT. Its protein is CASSPRTRGITDTQYF.

V and J are TRBV5-8 and TRBJ2-1; 9 bases fit TRBD1. Germline values: CDR1 SGHTS, CDR2 YDEGEE. The junction had 10 bases not matched to a gene; V was cut back by 2 bases and J by 10 bases. CDR3 length: 15 residues. Here the CDR3 reads CASSFGKGTGTEQFF. CDR3 sequence (DNA): TGTGCCAGCAGCTTTGGTAAGGGGACAGGGACCGAGCAGTTCTTC.

This clone showed up just a few times. This sequence joins TRBV5-1 and TRBJ2-1; a possible D gene is TRBD1 (6 bases). This CDR3 contains 14 residues. Germline CDR1 and CDR2: SGHRS and YFSETQ. The V and J ends lost 0 bases and 7 bases respectively, with 11 bases between them. This chain's CDR3 is CASSLAQGGNEQFF. The CDR3 DNA reads TGCGCCAGCAGCTTGGCACAGGGTGGGAATGAGCAGTTCTTC. The full variable domain, its missing parts supplied by reference TRBV5-1 and TRBJ2-1, is KAGVTQTPRYLIKTRGQQVTLSCSPISGHRSVSWYQQTPGQGLQFLFEYFSETQRNKGNFPGRFSGRQFSNSRSEMNVSTLELGDSALYLCASSLAQGGNEQFFGPGTRLTVL.

The chain recombines TRBV6-4 with TRBJ2-1; perhaps TRBD2 as D (5 bases). This CDR3 region has 18 residues. V lost 0 bases to trimming and J lost 0 bases, with 15 bases between them. Per germline, CDR1 MRHNA and CDR2 SNTAGT. CDR3 sequence: CASSDSPASRSSYNEQFF. The CDR3 region has the DNA TGTGCCAGCAGTGACTCCCCGGCTAGCAGGAGCTCCTACAATGAGCAGTTCTTC.

The chain couples TRBV7-3 to TRBJ2-2, with TRBD1 matching 9 bases. This CDR3 comprises 15 residues. With 5 bases clipped from V and 7 bases from J, the junction kept 8 bases outside the gene matches. From germline, CDR1 is SGHTA and CDR2 FQGTGA. CDR3 nucleotides: TGTGCCAGCAGCCGATCCGGACAGGGGCACGGGGAGCTGTTTTTT. This translates into CASSRSGQGHGELFF.